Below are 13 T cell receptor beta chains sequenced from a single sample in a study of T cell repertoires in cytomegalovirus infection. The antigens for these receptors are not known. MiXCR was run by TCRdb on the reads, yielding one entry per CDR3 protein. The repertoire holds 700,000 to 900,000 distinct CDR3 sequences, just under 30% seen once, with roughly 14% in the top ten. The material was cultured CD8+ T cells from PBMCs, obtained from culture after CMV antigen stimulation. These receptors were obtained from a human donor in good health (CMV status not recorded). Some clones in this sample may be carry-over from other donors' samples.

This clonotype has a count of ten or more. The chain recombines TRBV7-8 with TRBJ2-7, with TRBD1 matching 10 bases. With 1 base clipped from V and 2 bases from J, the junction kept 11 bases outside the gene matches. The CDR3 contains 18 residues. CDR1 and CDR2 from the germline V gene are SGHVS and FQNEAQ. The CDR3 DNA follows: TGTGCCAGCAGCTTAGAAAGAGGGGGACAGGGGAGTACCTACGAGCAGTACTTC. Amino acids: CASSLERGGQGSTYEQYF.

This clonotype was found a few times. CDR3 sequence: CASSSREDTEAFF. The CDR3 nucleotides read TGTGCCAGCAGCTCCAGGGAGGACACTGAAGCTTTCTTT. The chain uses TRBV6-2 or TRBV6-3 and TRBJ1-1; maybe TRBD1 (5 bases). Germline values: CDR1 MNHEY, CDR2 SVGEGT. The V end was cut by 6 bases, the J end by 3 bases, with 11 bases between. The CDR3 covers 13 residues.

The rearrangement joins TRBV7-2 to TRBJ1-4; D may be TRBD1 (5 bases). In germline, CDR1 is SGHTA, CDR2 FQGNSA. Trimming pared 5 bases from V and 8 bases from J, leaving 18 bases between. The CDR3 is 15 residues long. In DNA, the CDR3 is TGTGCCAGCAGCCCCTCCGCGGGGCCCGGGGAAAAACTGTTTTTT. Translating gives CASSPSAGPGEKLFF.

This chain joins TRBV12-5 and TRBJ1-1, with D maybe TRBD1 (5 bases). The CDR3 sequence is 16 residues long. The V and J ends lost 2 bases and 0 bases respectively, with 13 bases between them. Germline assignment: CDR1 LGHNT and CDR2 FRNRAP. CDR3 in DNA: TGTGCTAGTGGTTTGTTGGGGGACCCCATGAACACTGAAGCTTTCTTT. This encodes CASGLLGDPMNTEAFF.

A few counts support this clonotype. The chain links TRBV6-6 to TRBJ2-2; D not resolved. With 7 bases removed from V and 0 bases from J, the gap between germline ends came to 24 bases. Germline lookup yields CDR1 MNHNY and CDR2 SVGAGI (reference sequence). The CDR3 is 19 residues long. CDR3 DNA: TGTGCCAGCAAAAGTCAAGAGGTCGTACCCCCCTCGAACACCGGGGAGCTGTTTTTT. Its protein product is CASKSQEVVPPSNTGELFF.

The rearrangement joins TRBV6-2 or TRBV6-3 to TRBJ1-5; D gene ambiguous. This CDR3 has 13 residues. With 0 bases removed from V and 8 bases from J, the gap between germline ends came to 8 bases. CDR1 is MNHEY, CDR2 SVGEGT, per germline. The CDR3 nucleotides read TGTGCCAGCAGTTACTCGACGTTGGAGCCCCAGCATTTT. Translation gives CASSYSTLEPQHF.

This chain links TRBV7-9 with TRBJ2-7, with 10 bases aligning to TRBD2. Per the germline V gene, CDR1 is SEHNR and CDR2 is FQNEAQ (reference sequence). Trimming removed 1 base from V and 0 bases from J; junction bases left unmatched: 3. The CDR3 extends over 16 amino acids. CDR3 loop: CASSLEPSGGSYEQYF. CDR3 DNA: TGTGCCAGCAGCTTAGAGCCTAGCGGGGGCTCCTACGAGCAGTACTTC.

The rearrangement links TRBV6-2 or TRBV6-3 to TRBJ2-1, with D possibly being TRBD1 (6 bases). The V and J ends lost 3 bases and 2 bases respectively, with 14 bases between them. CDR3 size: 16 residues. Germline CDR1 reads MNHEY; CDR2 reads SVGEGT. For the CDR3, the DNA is TGTGCCAGCAGTTATTTGGTACAGGGTGCCTACAATGAGCAGTTCTTC. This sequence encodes CASSYLVQGAYNEQFF.

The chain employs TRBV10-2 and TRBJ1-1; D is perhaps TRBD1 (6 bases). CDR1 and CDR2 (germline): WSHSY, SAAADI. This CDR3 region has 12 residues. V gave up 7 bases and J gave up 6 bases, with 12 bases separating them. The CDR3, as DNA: TGCGCCAGCACCGAGACAGGACCTGAAGCTTTCTTT. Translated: CASTETGPEAFF.

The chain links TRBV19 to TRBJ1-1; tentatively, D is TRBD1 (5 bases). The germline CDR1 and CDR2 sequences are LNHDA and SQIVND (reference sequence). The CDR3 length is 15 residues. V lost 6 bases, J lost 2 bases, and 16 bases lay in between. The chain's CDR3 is CASRVARGANTEAFF. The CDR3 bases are TGTGCCAGTAGGGTGGCCAGAGGGGCTAACACTGAAGCTTTCTTT.

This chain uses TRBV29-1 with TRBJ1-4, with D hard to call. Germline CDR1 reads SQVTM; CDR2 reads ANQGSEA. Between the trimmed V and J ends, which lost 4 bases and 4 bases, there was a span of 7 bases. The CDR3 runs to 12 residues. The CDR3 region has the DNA TGCAGCGTTGTACTCTTTAATGAAAAACTGTTTTTT. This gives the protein CSVVLFNEKLFF.

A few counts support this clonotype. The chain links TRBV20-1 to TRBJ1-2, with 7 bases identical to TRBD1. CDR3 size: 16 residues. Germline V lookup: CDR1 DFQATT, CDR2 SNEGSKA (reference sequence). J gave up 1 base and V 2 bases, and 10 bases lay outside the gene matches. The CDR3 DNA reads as TGCAGTGCTAGATCTCTTCCGGGACAGAATAACTATGGCTACACCTTC. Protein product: CSARSLPGQNNYGYTF.

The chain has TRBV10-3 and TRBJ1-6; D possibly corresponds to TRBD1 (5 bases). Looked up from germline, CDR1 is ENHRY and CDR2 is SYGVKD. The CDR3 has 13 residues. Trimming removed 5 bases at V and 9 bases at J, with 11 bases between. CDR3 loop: CAISSGKGSPLHF. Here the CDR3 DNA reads TGTGCCATCAGTTCAGGGAAAGGTTCACCCCTCCACTTT.